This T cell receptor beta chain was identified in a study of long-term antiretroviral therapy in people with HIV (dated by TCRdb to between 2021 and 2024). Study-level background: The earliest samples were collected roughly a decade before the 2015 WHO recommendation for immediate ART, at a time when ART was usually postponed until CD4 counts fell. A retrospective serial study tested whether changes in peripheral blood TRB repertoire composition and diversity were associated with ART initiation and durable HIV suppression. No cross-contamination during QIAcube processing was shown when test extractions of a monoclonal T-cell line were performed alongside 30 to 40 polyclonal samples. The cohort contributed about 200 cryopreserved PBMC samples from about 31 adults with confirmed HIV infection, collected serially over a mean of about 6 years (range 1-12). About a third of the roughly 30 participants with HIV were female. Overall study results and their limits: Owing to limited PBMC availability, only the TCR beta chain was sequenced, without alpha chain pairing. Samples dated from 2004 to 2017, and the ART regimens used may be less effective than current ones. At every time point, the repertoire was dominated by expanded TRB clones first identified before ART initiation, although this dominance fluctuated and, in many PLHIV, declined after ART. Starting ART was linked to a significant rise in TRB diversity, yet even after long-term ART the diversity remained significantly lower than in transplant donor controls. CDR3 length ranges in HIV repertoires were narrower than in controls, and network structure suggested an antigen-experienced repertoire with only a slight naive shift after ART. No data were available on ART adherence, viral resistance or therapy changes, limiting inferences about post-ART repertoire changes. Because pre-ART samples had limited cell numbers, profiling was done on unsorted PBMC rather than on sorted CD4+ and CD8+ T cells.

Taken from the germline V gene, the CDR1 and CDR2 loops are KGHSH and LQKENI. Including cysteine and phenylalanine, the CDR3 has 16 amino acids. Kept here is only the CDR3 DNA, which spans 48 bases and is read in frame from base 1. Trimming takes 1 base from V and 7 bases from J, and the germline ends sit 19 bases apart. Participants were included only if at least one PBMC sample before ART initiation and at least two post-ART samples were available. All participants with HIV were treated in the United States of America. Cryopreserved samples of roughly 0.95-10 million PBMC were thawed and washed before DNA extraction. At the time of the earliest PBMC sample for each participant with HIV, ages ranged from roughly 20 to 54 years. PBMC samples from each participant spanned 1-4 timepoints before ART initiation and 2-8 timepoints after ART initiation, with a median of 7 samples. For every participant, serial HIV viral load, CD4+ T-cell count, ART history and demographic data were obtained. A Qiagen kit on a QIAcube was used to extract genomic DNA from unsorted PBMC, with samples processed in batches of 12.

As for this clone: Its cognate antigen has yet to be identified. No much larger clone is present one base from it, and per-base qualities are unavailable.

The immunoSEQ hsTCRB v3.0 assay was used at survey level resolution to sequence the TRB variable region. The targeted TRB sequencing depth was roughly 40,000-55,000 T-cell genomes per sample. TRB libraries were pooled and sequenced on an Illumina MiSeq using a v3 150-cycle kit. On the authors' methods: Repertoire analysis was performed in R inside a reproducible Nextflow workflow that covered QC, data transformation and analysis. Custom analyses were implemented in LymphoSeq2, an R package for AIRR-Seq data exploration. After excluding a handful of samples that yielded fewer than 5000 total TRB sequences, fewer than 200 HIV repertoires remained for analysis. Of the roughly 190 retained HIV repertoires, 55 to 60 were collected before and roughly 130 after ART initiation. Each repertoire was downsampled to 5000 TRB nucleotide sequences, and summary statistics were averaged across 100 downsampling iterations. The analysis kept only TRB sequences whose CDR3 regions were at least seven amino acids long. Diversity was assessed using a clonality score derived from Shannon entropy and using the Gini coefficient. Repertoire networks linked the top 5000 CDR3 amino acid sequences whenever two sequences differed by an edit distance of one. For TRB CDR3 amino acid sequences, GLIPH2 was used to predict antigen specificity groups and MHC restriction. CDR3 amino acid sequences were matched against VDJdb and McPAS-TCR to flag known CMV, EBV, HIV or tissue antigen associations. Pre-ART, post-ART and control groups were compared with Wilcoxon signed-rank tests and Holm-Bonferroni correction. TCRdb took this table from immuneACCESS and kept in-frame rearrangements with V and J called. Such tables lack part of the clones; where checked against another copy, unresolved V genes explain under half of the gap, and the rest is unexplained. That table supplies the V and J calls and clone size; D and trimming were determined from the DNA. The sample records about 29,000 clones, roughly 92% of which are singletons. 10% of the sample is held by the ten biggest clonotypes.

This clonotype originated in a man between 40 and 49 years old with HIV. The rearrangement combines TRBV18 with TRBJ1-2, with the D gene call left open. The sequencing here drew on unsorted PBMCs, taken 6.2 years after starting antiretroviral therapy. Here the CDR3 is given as CASSPRRGQEARGYTF. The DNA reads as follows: TGTGCCAGCTCACCACGGCGCGGCCAGGAAGCGCGTGGCTACACCTTC.